Below are 25 T cell receptor beta chains sequenced from a single sample in a study of CD8+CD57+ T cells in acquired aplastic anemia (dated by TCRdb to between 2018 and 2020). Expansion of CD8+CD57+ cells had been shown by flow cytometry in the patients chosen for sequencing. Instrument on record: Illumina HiSeq 2000. Profiling of TCR beta VDJ combinations and CDR3 sequences used genomic DNA as the template. The public reads were run again by TCRdb, first through fastp at Q25 and then through MiXCR, and only productive beta chains were kept. Identical CDR3 protein sequences are pooled into one entry, listed with their most common genes and DNA. The table for this sample lists roughly 170,000 distinct CDR3 sequences; 45% to 60% of them were counted only once. 10% to 15% of the sample is in the top ten clones. Specimen: sorted CD4+, CD8+, or CD8+CD57+ T cells (not recorded which) from PBMCs. Receptor source: a human donor with aplastic anemia.

V is TRBV10-3 and J is TRBJ1-2, with D perhaps TRBD1 (6 bases). Germline V gene data show CDR1 as ENHRY and CDR2 as SYGVKD. There are 14 residues in the CDR3. Trimming removed 3 bases at V and 2 bases at J, with 10 bases between. The CDR3 sequence is CAISDGQSNYGYTF. Written as DNA, the CDR3 is TGTGCCATCAGTGACGGACAGTCAAACTATGGCTACACCTTC.

This clonotype was counted once. The chain uses TRBV6-5 and TRBJ2-7; D is possibly TRBD2 (6 bases). Between the trimmed V and J ends, which lost 0 bases and 2 bases, there was a span of 11 bases. Germline-derived CDR1 and CDR2 are MNHEY and SVGAGI. The CDR3 is made up of 15 amino acids. CDR3: CASSYSGSSAYEQYF. The DNA for the CDR3 is TGTGCCAGCAGTTACTCAGGCTCTAGCGCCTACGAGCAGTACTTC.

Comment on this clonotype: A much more abundant neighbour one base away suggests this may be a read error. This chain uses TRBV4-1 with TRBJ2-5; 9 nucleotides line up with TRBD2. This CDR3 spans 17 amino acids. In germline, CDR1 is MGHRA, CDR2 YSYEKL. Here the CDR3 reads CVSSQDWAGGLQETQYF. CDR3 DNA sequence: TGCGTCAGCAGCCAAGACTGGGCGGGGGGGCTGCAAGAGACCCAGTACTTC.

In nucleotides, the CDR3 is TGTGCCACCAGTGATCCCGGGGGGGCCTACAATGAGCAGTTCTTC. Translated, it gives CATSDPGGAYNEQFF. V usage is TRBV24-1 and J usage is TRBJ2-1, with 8 bases that match TRBD2. Germline CDR1 is KGHDR and CDR2 is SFDVKD. After removal of 3 bases from V and 2 bases from J, the junction contained 2 bases not matched to a gene. The CDR3 totals 15 residues.

V and J are TRBV19 and TRBJ2-6, with D possibly TRBD1 on 6 matching bases. CDR1 and CDR2 (germline): LNHDA, SQIVND (reference sequence). The CDR3 totals 14 residues. The ends were cut back, 7 bases at V and 2 bases at J, with 9 bases in the middle. The DNA for the CDR3 is TGTGCCAGTACAGGGGCGGCTGGGGCCAACGTCCTGACTTTC. Translation gives CASTGAAGANVLTF.

The CDR3 spells CASSSEGATNTEAFF. CDR3 nucleotide sequence: TGTGCCAGTAGTAGCGAGGGGGCGACGAACACTGAAGCTTTCTTT. V and J are TRBV19 and TRBJ1-1, with 7 bases fitting TRBD1. The CDR3 spans 15 residues. With 4 bases clipped from V and 1 base from J, the junction kept 6 bases outside the gene matches. CDR1 and CDR2 from the germline V gene are LNHDA and SQIVND (reference sequence).

This clonotype was recorded a few times. The chain recombines TRBV20-1 with TRBJ2-2; D ambiguous. The CDR3 extends over 11 amino acids. Germline-derived CDR1 and CDR2 are DFQATT and SNEGSKA (reference sequence). V dropped 5 bases and J dropped 3 bases, with 4 bases sitting between them. As DNA, the CDR3 is TGCAGTGCTTGGGACACCGGGGAGCTGTTTTTT. This gives the protein CSAWDTGELFF.

The sample holds many counts of this clonotype. J is TRBJ2-3 and V is TRBV10-3; D perhaps matches TRBD1 (5 bases). V was shortened by 4 bases and J by 2 bases, with 7 bases between the two germline ends. This CDR3 is 13 amino acids long. Germline V gene sequence: CDR1 ENHRY, CDR2 SYGVKD. The CDR3 region is CAISGRDTDTQYF. The CDR3 coding sequence is TGTGCCATCAGTGGCAGGGACACAGATACGCAGTATTTT.

This clonotype showed up many times. The chain uses TRBV6-5 and TRBJ2-7; D unclear. From germline, CDR1 is MNHEY and CDR2 SVGAGI. Trimming stripped 4 bases from V and 4 bases from J, with 5 bases between. This CDR3 has 11 amino acids. CDR3 in DNA: TGTGCCAGCAGTTCTAGGTACGAGCAGTACTTC. Protein product: CASSSRYEQYF.

J is TRBJ2-7 and V is TRBV15; D is possibly TRBD1 (6 bases). CDR1 is LNHNV, CDR2 YYDKDF, per germline (reference sequence). There are 14 residues in the CDR3. Trimming removed 0 bases at V and 2 bases at J, with 8 bases between. The DNA for the CDR3 is TGTGCCACCAGCAGAGACAGGGGCCCCTACGAGCAGTACTTC. Encoded protein: CATSRDRGPYEQYF. Supplemented by reference TRBV15 and TRBJ2-7, the full variable domain reads DAMVIQNPRYQVTQFGKPVTLSCSQTLNHNVMYWYQQKSSQAPKLLFHYYDKDFNNEADTPDNFQSRRPNTSFCFLDIRSPGLGDTAMYLCATSRDRGPYEQYFGPGTRLTVT.

Many counts were recorded for this clonotype. This sequence joins TRBV9 and TRBJ2-5, with 10 bases matching TRBD2. The germline V gene encodes CDR1 SGDLS and CDR2 YYNGEE. This CDR3 comprises 16 residues. Trimming took 4 bases from V and 3 from J; bases not matched to a gene: 9. The CDR3 spells CASSSRAGGPEETQYF. DNA for the CDR3: TGTGCCAGCAGCTCACGAGCGGGGGGGCCCGAAGAGACCCAGTACTTC.

This clonotype occurred many times. The rearrangement joins TRBV20-1 to TRBJ2-5, with 12 nucleotides matching TRBD1. V lost 4 bases to trimming and J lost 1 base; unmatched junction nucleotides: 7. The length of the CDR3 is 16 residues. CDR1 DFQATT and CDR2 SNEGSKA come from the germline V gene (reference sequence). DNA of the CDR3: TGCAGTGCTAAGGGGGCGGGACAGGGGGCCCAAGAGACCCAGTACTTC. This sequence encodes CSAKGAGQGAQETQYF.

The rearrangement uses TRBV20-1 and TRBJ2-7; the D is unclear. CDR3 length equals 15 residues. The V end was cut by 3 bases, the J end by 12 bases, with 27 bases between. Germline V gene sequence: CDR1 DFQATT, CDR2 SNEGSKA (reference sequence). CDR3 sequence reads: CSARRTGLSFYEWYF. In nucleotides, the CDR3 is TGCAGTGCTAGGCGAACCGGGTTGTCTTTCTACGAGTGGTACTTC.

This clonotype appeared many times. The V and J genes are TRBV12-3 or TRBV12-4 and TRBJ1-6, with D possibly TRBD1 on 5 matching bases. The length of the CDR3 is 16 residues. The V and J ends lost 1 base and 8 bases respectively, with 15 bases between them. CDR3 in DNA: TGTGCCAGCAGTTTAGGCCCAGGGCTAGGCTATTCACCCCTCCACTTT. This translates into CASSLGPGLGYSPLHF.

This clonotype was seen only a few times. The CDR3 reads CSARDPWVGGYTF. The CDR3 nucleotides are TGCAGTGCTAGAGATCCCTGGGTAGGAGGCTACACCTTC. The rearrangement joins TRBV20-1 to TRBJ1-2; D is ambiguous. This CDR3 has 13 amino acids. V lost 0 bases, J lost 8 bases, and 13 bases lay in between. CDR1 is DFQATT, CDR2 SNEGSKA, per germline (reference sequence).

This chain connects TRBV19 to TRBJ1-5; TRBD1 matches at 7 bases. The CDR3 sequence is 15 residues long. V shed 5 bases and J 7 bases; nucleotides not matched to a gene: 11. Germline V gene data show CDR1 as LNHDA and CDR2 as SQIVND (reference sequence). CDR3 sequence (DNA): TGTGCCAGTAGTGATCAGGGGGGGGGCAGACAGCCCCAGCATTTT. It encodes CASSDQGGGRQPQHF.

There are many counts of this clonotype. This chain connects TRBV7-8 to TRBJ1-2; D unclear. Germline values: CDR1 SGHVS, CDR2 FQNEAQ. Trimming removed 4 bases at V and 0 bases at J, with 9 bases between. There are 14 residues in the CDR3. In DNA form, the CDR3 reads TGTGCCAGCAGCTCCGCCCCCTCTAACTATGGCTACACCTTC. Its translation is CASSSAPSNYGYTF.

This clonotype was detected only once. For the CDR3, the DNA is TGTGCCATCAGTGAGTCGGCGGTACCTAGGGTCGAAATAGGGGAAAAACTGTTTTTT. Translated: CAISESAVPRVEIGEKLFF. The J gene is TRBJ1-4, the V gene TRBV10-3; D is unclear. This CDR3 contains 19 residues. Trimming cost V 0 bases and J 8 bases, with 25 bases left between them. The germline gives CDR1 ENHRY, CDR2 SYGVKD.

This clonotype was recorded many times. The chain has TRBV19 and TRBJ1-1; 7 nucleotides align to TRBD1. The germline gives CDR1 LNHDA, CDR2 SQIVND (reference sequence). The CDR3 covers 13 residues. J was trimmed by 7 bases and V by 0 bases; bases with no gene match: 2. The CDR3: CASSIDRDSEAFF. CDR3 coding DNA: TGTGCCAGTAGTATAGATCGGGACAGTGAAGCTTTCTTT. Full variable domain (missing parts from reference TRBV19 and TRBJ1-1): DGGITQSPKYLFRKEGQNVTLSCEQNLNHDAMYWYRQDPGQGLRLIYYSQIVNDFQKGDIAEGYSVSREKKESFPLTVTSAQKNPTAFYLCASSIDRDSEAFFGQGTRLTVV.

At least ten counts were recorded for this clonotype. The V and J genes are TRBV5-6 and TRBJ1-2; D call uncertain. Germline CDR1 is SGHDT and CDR2 is YYEEEE. This CDR3 has 15 amino acids. V shed 0 bases and J shed 5 bases, with 14 bases lying between them. The CDR3: CASSLVAGGSYGYTF. CDR3 bases: TGTGCCAGCAGCTTGGTGGCCGGTGGCAGTTATGGCTACACCTTC.

This clonotype was recorded at least ten times. This sequence joins TRBV13 and TRBJ1-1, with TRBD1 matching 8 bases. Trimming removed 0 bases from V and 4 bases from J; junction bases left unmatched: 4. The CDR3 runs 15 residues. The germline V gene has CDR1 PRHDT and CDR2 FYEKMQ (reference sequence). CDR3 loop: CASSLGLTGGTEAFF. CDR3 sequence (DNA): TGTGCCAGCAGCTTAGGCCTAACAGGGGGCACTGAAGCTTTCTTT.

The count of this clonotype is one. This rearrangement joins TRBV15 to TRBJ2-1, with 8 nucleotides matching TRBD2. In germline, CDR1 is LNHNV, CDR2 YYDKDF (reference sequence). The CDR3 spans 18 residues. V shed 0 bases and J 10 bases; nucleotides not matched to a gene: 17. CDR3 residues: CATSRDHSVLAEGNEQFF. The CDR3 DNA reads as TGTGCCACCAGCAGAGATCACTCCGTACTAGCGGAGGGCAACGAGCAGTTCTTC. Combining the CDR3 with reference TRBV15 and TRBJ2-1 gives the whole variable domain DAMVIQNPRYQVTQFGKPVTLSCSQTLNHNVMYWYQQKSSQAPKLLFHYYDKDFNNEADTPDNFQSRRPNTSFCFLDIRSPGLGDTAMYLCATSRDHSVLAEGNEQFFGPGTRLTVL.

This chain links TRBV25-1 with TRBJ1-1; 10 bases line up with TRBD1. Germline V CDR1 and CDR2: MGHDK, SYGVNS. Trimming took 1 base from V and 5 from J; bases not matched to a gene: 7. This CDR3 is 16 amino acids long. In DNA, the CDR3 is TGTGCCAGCAGTGAATTGGGGACAGGGGTACGTACTGAAGCTTTCTTT. This gives the protein CASSELGTGVRTEAFF. Based on the CDR3 plus reference TRBV25-1 and TRBJ1-1, the full variable domain is EADIYQTPRYLVIGTGKKITLECSQTMGHDKMYWYQQDPGMELHLIHYSYGVNSTEKGDLSSESTVSRIRTEHFPLTLESARPSHTSQYLCASSELGTGVRTEAFFGQGTRLTVV.

This sequence joins TRBV10-3 and TRBJ2-1; 15 nucleotides line up with TRBD2. Germline-derived CDR1 and CDR2 are ENHRY and SYGVKD. The CDR3 runs to 21 residues. V trimming: 3 bases; J trimming: 0 bases; junction bases outside the gene matches: 12. The CDR3 sequence: CAISDSGQGLAGGFSYNEQFF. The CDR3 DNA is TGTGCCATCAGTGACTCGGGACAGGGACTAGCGGGGGGCTTCTCCTACAATGAGCAGTTCTTC.

A note on this clonotype: A read error may be the cause here, since a much bigger clone is one base away. The V and J genes are TRBV2 and TRBJ1-6, with 7 bases identical to TRBD1. Germline V gene data show CDR1 as SNHLY and CDR2 as FYNNEI. The CDR3 runs 15 residues. The V segment lost 5 bases and the J segment 6 bases; nucleotides outside the gene matches: 7. The CDR3 here is CASSYDRARNSPLHF. CDR3 nucleotides: TGTGCCAGCAGTTACGACAGGGCTCGTAATTCACCCCTCCACTTT.